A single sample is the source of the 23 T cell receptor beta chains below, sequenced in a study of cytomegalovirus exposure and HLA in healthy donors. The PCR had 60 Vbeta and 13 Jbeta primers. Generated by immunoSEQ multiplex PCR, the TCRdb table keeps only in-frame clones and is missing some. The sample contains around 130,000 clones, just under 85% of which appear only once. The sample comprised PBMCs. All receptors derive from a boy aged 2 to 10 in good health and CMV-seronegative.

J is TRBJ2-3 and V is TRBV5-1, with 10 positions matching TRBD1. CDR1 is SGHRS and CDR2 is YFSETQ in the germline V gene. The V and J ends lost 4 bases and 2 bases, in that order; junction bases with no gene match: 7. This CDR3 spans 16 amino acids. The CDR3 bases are TGCGCCAGCAGCCCCTGGACAGGGGGTATCACAGATACGCAGTATTTT. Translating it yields CASSPWTGGITDTQYF.

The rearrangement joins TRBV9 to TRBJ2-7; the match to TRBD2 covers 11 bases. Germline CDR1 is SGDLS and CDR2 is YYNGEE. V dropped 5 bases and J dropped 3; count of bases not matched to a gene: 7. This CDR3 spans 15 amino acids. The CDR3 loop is CASSSTGTSGYEQYF. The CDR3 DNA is TGTGCCAGCAGTTCCACCGGGACTAGCGGCTACGAGCAGTACTTC. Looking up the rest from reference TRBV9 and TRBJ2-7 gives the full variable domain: DSGVTQTPKHLITATGQRVTLRCSPRSGDLSVYWYQQSLDQGLQFLIQYYNGEERAKGNILERFSAQQFPDLHSELNLSSLELGDSALYFCASSSTGTSGYEQYFGPGTRLTVT.

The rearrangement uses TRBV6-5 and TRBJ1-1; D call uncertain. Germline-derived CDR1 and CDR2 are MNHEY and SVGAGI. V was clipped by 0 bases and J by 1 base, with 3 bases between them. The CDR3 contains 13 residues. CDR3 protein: CASSYSWNTEAFF. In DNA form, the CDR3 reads TGTGCCAGCAGTTACTCCTGGAACACTGAAGCTTTCTTT.

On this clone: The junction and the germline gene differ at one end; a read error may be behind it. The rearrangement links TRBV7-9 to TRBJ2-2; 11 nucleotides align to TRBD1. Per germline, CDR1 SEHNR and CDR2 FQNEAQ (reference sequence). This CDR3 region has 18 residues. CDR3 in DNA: TGTTCCAGCAGCTTAACCGGACAGGGGGCGGCACATGTTAGGGAGCTGTTTTTT. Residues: CSSSLTGQGAAHVRELFF. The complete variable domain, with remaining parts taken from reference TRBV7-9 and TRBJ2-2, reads DTGVSQNPRHKITKRGQNVTFRCDPISEHNRLYWYRQTLGQGPEFLTYFQNEAQLEKSRLLSDRFSAERPKGSFSTLEIQRTEQGDSAMYLCSSSLTGQGAAHVRELFFGEGSRLTVL.

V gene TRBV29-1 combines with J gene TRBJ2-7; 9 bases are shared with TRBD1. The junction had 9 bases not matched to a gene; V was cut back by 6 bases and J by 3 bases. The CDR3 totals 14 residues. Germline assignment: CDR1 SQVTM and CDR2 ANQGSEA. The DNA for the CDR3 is TGCAGCGTAGCCGAACAGGGGGCTTTCTACGAGCAGTACTTC. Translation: CSVAEQGAFYEQYF.

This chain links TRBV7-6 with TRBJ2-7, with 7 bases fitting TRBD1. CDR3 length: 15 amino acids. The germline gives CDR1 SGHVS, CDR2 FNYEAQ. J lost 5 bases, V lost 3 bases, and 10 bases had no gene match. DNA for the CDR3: TGTGCCAGCAGCTTTTTGTCCCAGGGGGACGACGAGCAGTACTTC. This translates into CASSFLSQGDDEQYF.

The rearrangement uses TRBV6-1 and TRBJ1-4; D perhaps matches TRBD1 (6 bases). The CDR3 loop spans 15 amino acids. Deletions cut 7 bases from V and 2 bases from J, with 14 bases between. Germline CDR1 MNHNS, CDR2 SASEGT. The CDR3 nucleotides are TGTGCCAGCAAGATCCGGCAGGGGACTAATGAAAAACTGTTTTTT. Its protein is CASKIRQGTNEKLFF.

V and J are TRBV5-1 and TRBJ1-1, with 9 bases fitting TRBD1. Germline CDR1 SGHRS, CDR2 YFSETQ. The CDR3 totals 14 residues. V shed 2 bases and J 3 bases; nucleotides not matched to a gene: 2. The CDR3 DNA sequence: TGCGCCAGCAGCTTCGGGACAGGGTACACTGAAGCTTTCTTT. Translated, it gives CASSFGTGYTEAFF.

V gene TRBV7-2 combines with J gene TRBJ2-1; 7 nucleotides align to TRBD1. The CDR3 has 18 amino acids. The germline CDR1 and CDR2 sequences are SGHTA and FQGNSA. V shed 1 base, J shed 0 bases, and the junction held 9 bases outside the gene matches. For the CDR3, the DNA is TGTGCCAGCAGCTTAGATAGGCGGAACAGGGGCTCCTACAATGAGCAGTTCTTC. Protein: CASSLDRRNRGSYNEQFF.

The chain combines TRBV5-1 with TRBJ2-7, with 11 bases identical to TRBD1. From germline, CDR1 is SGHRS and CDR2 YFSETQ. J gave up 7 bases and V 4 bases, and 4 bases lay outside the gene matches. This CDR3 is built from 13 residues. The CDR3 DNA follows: TGCGCCAGCAGCAAGGGACAGGGGGGAGAGCAGTACTTC. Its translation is CASSKGQGGEQYF.

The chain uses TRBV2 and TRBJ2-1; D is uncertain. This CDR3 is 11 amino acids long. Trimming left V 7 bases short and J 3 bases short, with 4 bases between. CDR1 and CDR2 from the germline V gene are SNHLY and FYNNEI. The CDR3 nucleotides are TGTGCCAGCACCCGCTACAATGAGCAGTTCTTC. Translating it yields CASTRYNEQFF.

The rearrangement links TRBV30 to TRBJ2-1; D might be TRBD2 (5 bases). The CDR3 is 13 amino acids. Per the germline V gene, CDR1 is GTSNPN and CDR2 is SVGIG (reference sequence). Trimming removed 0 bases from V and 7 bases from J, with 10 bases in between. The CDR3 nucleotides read TGTGCCTGGAGTGTAGGGCCGGGGAATGAGCAGTTCTTC. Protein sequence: CAWSVGPGNEQFF.

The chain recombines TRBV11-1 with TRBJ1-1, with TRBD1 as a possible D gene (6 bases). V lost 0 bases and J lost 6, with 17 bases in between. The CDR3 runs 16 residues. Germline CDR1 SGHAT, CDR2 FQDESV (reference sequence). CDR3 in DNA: TGTGCCAGCAGCTTAGCCCCAAGAGGGGGGGCCGCTGAAGCTTTCTTT. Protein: CASSLAPRGGAAEAFF.

CDR3 protein: CATSSPDRGSYNEQFF. In DNA form, the CDR3 reads TGTGCCACCAGCAGCCCGGACAGAGGCTCCTACAATGAGCAGTTCTTC. This chain links TRBV15 with TRBJ2-1, with D possibly being TRBD1 (6 bases). Trimming left V 3 bases short and J 0 bases short, with 12 bases between. Germline V gives CDR1 LNHNV, CDR2 YYDKDF (reference sequence). The CDR3 extends over 16 amino acids. The whole variable domain, filled in from reference TRBV15 and TRBJ2-1, reads DAMVIQNPRYQVTQFGKPVTLSCSQTLNHNVMYWYQQKSSQAPKLLFHYYDKDFNNEADTPDNFQSRRPNTSFCFLDIRSPGLGDTAMYLCATSSPDRGSYNEQFFGPGTRLTVL.

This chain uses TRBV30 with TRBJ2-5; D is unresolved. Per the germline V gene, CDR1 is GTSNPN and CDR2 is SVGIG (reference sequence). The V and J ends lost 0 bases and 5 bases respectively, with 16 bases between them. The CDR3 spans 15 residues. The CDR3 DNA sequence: TGTGCCTGGAGTGTCGGGTCAGTGGGTGGGGAGACCCAGTACTTC. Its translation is CAWSVGSVGGETQYF.

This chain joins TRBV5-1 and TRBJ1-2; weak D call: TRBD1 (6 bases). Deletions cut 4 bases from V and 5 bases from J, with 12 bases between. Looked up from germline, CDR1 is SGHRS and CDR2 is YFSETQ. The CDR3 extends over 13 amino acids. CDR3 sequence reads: CASSLDRSYGYTF. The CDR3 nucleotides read TGCGCCAGCAGCCTCGACAGGTCTTATGGCTACACCTTC.

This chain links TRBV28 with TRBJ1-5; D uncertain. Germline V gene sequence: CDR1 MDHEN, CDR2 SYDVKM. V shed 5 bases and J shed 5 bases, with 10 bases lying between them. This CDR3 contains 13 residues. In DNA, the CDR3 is TGTGCCAGCAGTCCCAGTGATTATCAGCCCCAGCATTTT. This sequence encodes CASSPSDYQPQHF.

In DNA, the CDR3 is TGCAGTGCTAGAGATCTATCCTACCAGTTCTTC. It codes for CSARDLSYQFF. The chain combines TRBV20-1 with TRBJ2-1, with D unresolved. The CDR3 length is 11 residues. V gave up 0 bases and J gave up 13 bases, with 10 bases separating them. CDR1 DFQATT and CDR2 SNEGSKA come from the germline V gene (reference sequence).

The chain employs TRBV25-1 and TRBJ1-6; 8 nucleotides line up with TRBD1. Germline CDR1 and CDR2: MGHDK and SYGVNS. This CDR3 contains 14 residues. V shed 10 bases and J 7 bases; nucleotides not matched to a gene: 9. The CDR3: CATTSDRENSPLHF. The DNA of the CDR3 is TGTGCCACCACATCGGACAGGGAAAATTCACCCCTCCACTTT.

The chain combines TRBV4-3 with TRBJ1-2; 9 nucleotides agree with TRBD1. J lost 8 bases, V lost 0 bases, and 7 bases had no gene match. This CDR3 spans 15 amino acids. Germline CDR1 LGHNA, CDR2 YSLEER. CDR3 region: CASSQDSGTGYGYTF. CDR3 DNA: TGCGCCAGCAGCCAAGACTCGGGGACAGGGTACGGCTACACCTTC.

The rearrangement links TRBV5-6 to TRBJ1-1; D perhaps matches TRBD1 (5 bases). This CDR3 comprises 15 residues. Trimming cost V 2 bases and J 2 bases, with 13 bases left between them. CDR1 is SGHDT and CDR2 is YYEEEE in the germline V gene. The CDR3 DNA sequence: TGTGCCAGCAGCTTCGAACAGGCGTTCAACACTGAAGCTTTCTTT. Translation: CASSFEQAFNTEAFF.

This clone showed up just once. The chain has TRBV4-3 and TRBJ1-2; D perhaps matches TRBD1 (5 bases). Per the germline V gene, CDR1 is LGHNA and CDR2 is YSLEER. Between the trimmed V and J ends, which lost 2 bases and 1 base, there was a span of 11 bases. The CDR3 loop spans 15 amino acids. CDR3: CASSQSRGLNYGYTF. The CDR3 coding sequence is TGCGCCAGCAGCCAATCAAGGGGTCTTAACTATGGCTACACCTTC.

The chain's CDR3 is CASSFSLAGNEKLFF. Here the CDR3 DNA reads TGTGCCAGCAGTTTCAGTCTGGCAGGTAATGAAAAACTGTTTTTT. The chain has TRBV28 and TRBJ1-4; D call uncertain. The length of the CDR3 is 15 residues. Germline CDR1 reads MDHEN; CDR2 reads SYDVKM. V lost 3 bases and J lost 4, with 12 bases in between.